This TCR beta chain derives from a study of shared clonotypes between healthy human individuals. Study in general: There were three CD4 naive, three CD4 memory, two CD8 naive and one CD8 memory plates per donor.

About this clone itself: Its specificity is not known.

This CDR3 has 13 residues. Germline assignment: CDR1 PRHDT and CDR2 FYEKMQ (reference sequence). V was pared by 5 bases and J by 5 bases, with 12 bases between. In the naive CD8 group, cells lacked CD45RO and were positively selected for CCR7, so terminally differentiated effector memory CD45RA+ cells were left out. Method: immunoSEQ multiplex PCR; TCRdb's copy keeps in-frame clones and lacks some. The sample gives around 2,000,000 clones, about 95% of which show up once; more than 0.9% is in the top ten. Notes on the study in general: Only a few donors were included, so the genetic and exposure-history diversity represented was limited. Naive subsets, compared against memory subsets, generally had larger estimated richness values.

V is TRBV13 and J is TRBJ1-1; D may be TRBD1 (6 bases). Specimen: naive CD8+ T cells sorted from blood. This receptor was identified in a man in his late teens or twenties in good health. The CDR3 protein is CASSVQGLTEAFF. The CDR3 DNA reads TGTGCCAGCAGCGTACAGGGATTGACTGAAGCTTTCTTT.